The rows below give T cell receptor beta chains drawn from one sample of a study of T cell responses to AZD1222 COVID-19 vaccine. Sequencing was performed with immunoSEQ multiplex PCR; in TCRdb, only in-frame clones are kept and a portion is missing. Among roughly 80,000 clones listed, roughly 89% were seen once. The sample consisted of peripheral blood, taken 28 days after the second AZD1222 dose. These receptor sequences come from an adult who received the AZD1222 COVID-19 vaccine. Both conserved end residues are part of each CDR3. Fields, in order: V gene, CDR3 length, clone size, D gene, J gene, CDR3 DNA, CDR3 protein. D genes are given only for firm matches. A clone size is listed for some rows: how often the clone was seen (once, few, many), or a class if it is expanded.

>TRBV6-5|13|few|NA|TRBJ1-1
TGTGCCAGCAGTTACAGTCTGAACACTGAAGCTTTCTTT
CASSYSLNTEAFF
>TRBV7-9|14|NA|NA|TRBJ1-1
TGTGCCAGCAGCCCCTGGACAGCGAACACTGAAGCTTTCTTT
CASSPWTANTEAFF
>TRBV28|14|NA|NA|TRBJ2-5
TGTGCCAGCAGTTTGGGGCAGGTGATCGAGACCCAGTACTTC
CASSLGQVIETQYF
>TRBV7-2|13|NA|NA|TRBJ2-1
TGTGCCAGCAGCCCGCTGTCTGGGTATGAGCAGTTCTTC
CASSPLSGYEQFF
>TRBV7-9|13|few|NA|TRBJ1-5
TGTGCCAGCAGCTTTGAAGTACGGGAGCCCCAGCATTTT
CASSFEVREPQHF
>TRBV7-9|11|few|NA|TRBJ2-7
TGTGCCAGCAGCACCTCCTACGAGCAGTACTTC
CASSTSYEQYF
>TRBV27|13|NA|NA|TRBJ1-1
TGTGCCAGCAGTTTGGTGGAGTACACTGAAGCTTTCTTT
CASSLVEYTEAFF
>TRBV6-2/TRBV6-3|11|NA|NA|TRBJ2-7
TGTGCCAGCAGCCTCTACTTCGAGCAGTACTTC
CASSLYFEQYF
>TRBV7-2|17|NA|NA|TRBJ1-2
TGTGCCAGCAGCTTAGTTTCTCCAGGAACCTTAAACTATGGCTACACCTTC
CASSLVSPGTLNYGYTF
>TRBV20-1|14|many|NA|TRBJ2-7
TGCAGTGCTAGTGGGCGGGGAGTCTTCGACGAGCAGTACTTC
CSASGRGVFDEQYF
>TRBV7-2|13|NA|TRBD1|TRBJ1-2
TGTGCCAGCACCACAGACAGGGGATATGGCTACACCTTC
CASTTDRGYGYTF
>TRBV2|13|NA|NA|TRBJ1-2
TGTGCCAGCCAACTCCAGGGGTTCCGCGGCTACACCTTC
CASQLQGFRGYTF
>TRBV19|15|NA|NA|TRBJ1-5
TGTGCCAGTAGACTCCAGGGAAGGAGCAATCAGCCCCAGCATTTT
CASRLQGRSNQPQHF
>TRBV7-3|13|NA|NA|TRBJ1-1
TGTGCCAGCAGCTTAGGGTCAGCCACTGAAGCTTTCTTT
CASSLGSATEAFF
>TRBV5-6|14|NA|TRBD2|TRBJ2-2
TGTGCCAGCAGCCCCGGGGGGGGCCCCGGGGAGCTGTTTTTT
CASSPGGGPGELFF
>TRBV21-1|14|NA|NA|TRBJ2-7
TGTGCCAGCAGCAAAGTCTGGAGAGCATACGAGCAGTACTTC
CASSKVWRAYEQYF
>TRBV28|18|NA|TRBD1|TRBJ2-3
TGTGCCAGCAGTTTTCCCACCCCACGGACAGGGTCCACAGATACGCAGTATTTT
CASSFPTPRTGSTDTQYF
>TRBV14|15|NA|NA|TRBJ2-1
TGTGCCAGCAGCCAAGGCCAGCACAGCTCCAATGAGCAGTTCTTC
CASSQGQHSSNEQFF
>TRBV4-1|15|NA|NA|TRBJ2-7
TGCGCCAGCAGCCAAGGGCCAGGGCAGTTCTACGAGCAGTACTTC
CASSQGPGQFYEQYF
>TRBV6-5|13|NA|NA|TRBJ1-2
TGTGCCAGCAGGGACAACAACGGCTATGGCTACACCTTC
CASRDNNGYGYTF
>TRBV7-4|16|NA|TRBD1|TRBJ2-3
TGTGCCAGGCAGCGACCGCCGCGGACAGGGCCAGATACGCAGTATTTT
CARQRPPRTGPDTQYF